These 21 T cell receptor beta chains originate from one sample sequenced in a study of blood T cell repertoires in COVID-19 (dated by TCRdb to about 2020). Libraries came from the immunoSEQ multiplex PCR assay. TCRdb provides this immuneACCESS table in a form limited to in-frame rearrangements. Some clones are lacking; in checked studies, under half of them reflect an unresolved V gene, and why the rest are absent is not known. The sample table shows hundreds of thousands of clones, and approximately 88% are seen once. The top ten hold approximately 9% of the sample. Sequences were obtained from PBMCs or T cells enriched from blood (not recorded which). Receptors were obtained from a woman aged 18-30 years who had recovered from COVID-19.

CDR3 sequence reads: CASSLFLGSGYTF. CDR3 in DNA: TGTGCCAGCAGTTTATTCCTGGGTAGCGGCTACACCTTC. This rearrangement joins TRBV28 to TRBJ1-2; D ambiguous. Germline V gene sequence: CDR1 MDHEN, CDR2 SYDVKM. Trimming took 1 base from V and 8 from J, leaving 11 bases between them. The CDR3 covers 13 residues.

The V and J genes are TRBV6-7 and TRBJ1-1; the match to TRBD1 covers 8 bases. TRBV6-7 is classed as an ORF, of uncertain function. The CDR3 extends over 14 amino acids. The trim removed 7 bases at V and 5 bases at J, leaving 9 bases unmatched. The CDR3 sequence is CASTSDRESTEAFF. As DNA, the CDR3 is TGTGCCAGCACCTCGGACAGGGAGAGTACTGAAGCTTTCTTT.

V and J are TRBV7-3 and TRBJ2-1, with 15 bases identical to TRBD2. V shed 5 bases, J shed 8 bases, and the junction held 7 bases outside the gene matches. The CDR3 consists of 16 residues. The germline CDR1 and CDR2 sequences are SGHTA and FQGTGA. The CDR3 DNA reads TGTGCCAGCAGCCTCGGACTAGCGGGAGGGCTGGATGAGCAGTTCTTC. Translation: CASSLGLAGGLDEQFF.

The chain uses TRBV19 and TRBJ2-2; possibly TRBD1 for D (6 bases). Per the germline V gene, CDR1 is LNHDA and CDR2 is SQIVND (reference sequence). The CDR3 consists of 15 residues. V was trimmed by 5 bases and J by 8 bases, leaving 18 bases between them. CDR3 sequence (DNA): TGTGCCAGTAGTTGGGACATGGGCTTTCGGGGGGAGCTGTTTTTT. This codes for CASSWDMGFRGELFF.

The J gene is TRBJ2-7, the V gene TRBV28; TRBD2 aligns across 9 bases. The germline V gene has CDR1 MDHEN and CDR2 SYDVKM. The CDR3 totals 14 residues. The trim removed 3 bases at V and 4 bases at J, leaving 4 bases unmatched. For the CDR3, the DNA is TGTGCCAGCAGTTTTAGCGGGAGTGAGTACGAGCAGTACTTC. As protein: CASSFSGSEYEQYF.

The V and J genes are TRBV28 and TRBJ2-3; TRBD1 matches at 9 bases. CDR1 and CDR2 from the germline V gene are MDHEN and SYDVKM. CDR3 size: 16 residues. The ends lost 3 bases at V and 7 bases at J; junction bases unmatched: 11. The CDR3 DNA reads TGTGCCAGCAGTTTGGGGGACGGGACAGGGTCATATACGCAGTATTTT. The encoded protein is CASSLGDGTGSYTQYF.

In its sample, this clone was seen once. J is TRBJ1-1 and V is TRBV7-2; D is uncertain. The germline V gene encodes CDR1 SGHTA and CDR2 FQGNSA. V was cut by 0 bases and J by 1 base, with 6 bases left in between. CDR3 length equals 14 residues. CDR3 nucleotide sequence: TGTGCCAGCAGCTTAGCGAGGGAGAACACTGAAGCTTTCTTT. This codes for CASSLARENTEAFF.

The chain carries TRBV6-5 and TRBJ1-5; D is unresolved. Germline V lookup: CDR1 MNHEY, CDR2 SVGAGI. The V end lost 6 bases, the J end lost 0 bases, and 9 bases lay between the germline ends. This CDR3 spans 14 amino acids. CDR3 in DNA: TGTGCCAGCAGGCAGGCCTATAGCAATCAGCCCCAGCATTTT. Protein sequence: CASRQAYSNQPQHF.

J is TRBJ1-3 and V is TRBV2; D call uncertain. The germline gives CDR1 SNHLY, CDR2 FYNNEI. Trimming cost V 5 bases and J 0 bases, with 11 bases left between them. The CDR3 has 15 residues. CDR3: CASSINRDSGNTIYF. DNA for the CDR3: TGTGCCAGCAGTATAAACCGGGACTCTGGAAACACCATATATTTT.

This chain joins TRBV7-9 and TRBJ1-2, with 7 nucleotides matching TRBD1. In germline, CDR1 is SEHNR, CDR2 FQNEAQ (reference sequence). There are 13 residues in the CDR3. J was trimmed by 5 bases and V by 5 bases; bases with no gene match: 5. CDR3 coding DNA: TGTGCCAGCAGCCCTGGGACAGAGTATGGCTACACCTTC. Its protein is CASSPGTEYGYTF.

This rearrangement joins TRBV11-3 to TRBJ1-4; D not resolved. V lost 5 bases, J lost 3 bases, and 13 bases lay in between. The germline gives CDR1 SGHNT, CDR2 YENEEA. This CDR3 is 15 amino acids long. The CDR3 coding sequence is TGTGCCAGCAGCCCCGGACTGAGCGCTAATGAAAAACTGTTTTTT. It specifies CASSPGLSANEKLFF.

The J gene is TRBJ2-7, the V gene TRBV5-4; TRBD2 might be the D (5 bases). The CDR3 runs to 13 residues. V was shortened by 0 bases and J by 9 bases, with 13 bases between the two germline ends. The germline V gene has CDR1 SGHNT and CDR2 YYREEE (reference sequence). This CDR3 reads CASSLGEEARQYF. The CDR3 nucleotides are TGTGCCAGCAGCTTGGGTGAGGAGGCAAGGCAGTACTTC.

This sequence joins TRBV24-1 and TRBJ2-1; 9 bases fit TRBD1. V lost 0 bases to trimming and J lost 6 bases; unmatched junction nucleotides: 2. The CDR3 runs to 15 residues. Germline V gene data show CDR1 as KGHDR and CDR2 as SFDVKD. The CDR3 region is CATSDLGQGSNEQFF. Here the CDR3 DNA reads TGTGCCACCAGTGATTTGGGACAGGGGAGCAATGAGCAGTTCTTC.

This clone is a singleton in its sample. The chain uses TRBV5-1 and TRBJ2-7, with 14 bases that match TRBD2. J gave up 2 bases and V 3 bases, and 10 bases lay outside the gene matches. Germline CDR1 and CDR2: SGHRS and YFSETQ. The CDR3 length is 18 residues. The CDR3 bases are TGCGCCAGCAGCTGGGGACTAGCGGGAGAAGAAGGACCCTACGAGCAGTACTTC. It encodes CASSWGLAGEEGPYEQYF.

The chain has TRBV11-2 and TRBJ2-7; D is perhaps TRBD1 (5 bases). The CDR3 runs to 16 residues. CDR1 and CDR2 (germline): SGHAT, FQNNGV. The V gene lost 2 bases and the J gene lost 1 base, with 15 bases spanning the gap. The CDR3 bases are TGTGCCAGCAGCTTAAATCGGCGTCAGGGTTCCTACGAGCAGTACTTC. Encoded protein: CASSLNRRQGSYEQYF. Looking up the rest from reference TRBV11-2 and TRBJ2-7 gives the full variable domain: EAGVAQSPRYKIIEKRQSVAFWCNPISGHATLYWYQQILGQGPKLLIQFQNNGVVDDSQLPKDRFSAERLKGVDSTLKIQPAKLEDSAVYLCASSLNRRQGSYEQYFGPGTRLTVT.

This clone was found a few times. The V and J genes are TRBV13 and TRBJ2-7; TRBD2 might be the D (6 bases). The CDR3 extends over 19 amino acids. V was shortened by 6 bases and J by 0 bases, with 27 bases between the two germline ends. Germline lookup yields CDR1 PRHDT and CDR2 FYEKMQ (reference sequence). Here the CDR3 reads CASSNKPRRLAGCSYEQYF. DNA of the CDR3: TGTGCCAGCAGTAATAAGCCGCGGCGGTTGGCGGGATGCTCCTACGAGCAGTACTTC.

The chain couples TRBV29-1 to TRBJ1-1, with TRBD1 matching over 11 bases. V shed 5 bases, J shed 4 bases, and the junction held 3 bases outside the gene matches. The CDR3 has 13 amino acids. CDR1 and CDR2 from the germline V gene are SQVTM and ANQGSEA. The CDR3 DNA follows: TGCAGCGTTCTTGGGACAGGGGGCACTGAAGCTTTCTTT. Its translation is CSVLGTGGTEAFF.

This chain uses TRBV24-1 with TRBJ2-7; 8 bases align to TRBD2. Germline V CDR1 and CDR2: KGHDR, SFDVKD. V was pared by 3 bases and J by 3 bases, with 3 bases of the junction left unmatched. This CDR3 has 14 amino acids. The CDR3 DNA sequence: TGTGCCACCAGTGATCGGGAGGGAGGCTACGAGCAGTACTTC. Protein product: CATSDREGGYEQYF.

The V call is TRBV5-1, the J call TRBJ1-1; 7 nucleotides agree with TRBD1. The germline V gene has CDR1 SGHRS and CDR2 YFSETQ. The ends lost 2 bases at V and 1 base at J; junction bases unmatched: 2. The CDR3 extends over 14 amino acids. The CDR3 is CASSLTGENTEAFF. The CDR3 DNA is TGCGCCAGCAGCTTAACAGGGGAGAACACTGAAGCTTTCTTT.

This rearrangement joins TRBV7-2 to TRBJ2-5; 9 bases line up with TRBD2. The CDR3 is made up of 15 amino acids. From germline, CDR1 is SGHTA and CDR2 FQGNSA. J lost 4 bases, V lost 3 bases, and 6 bases had no gene match. The CDR3 reads CASSFSVAGVETQYF. The CDR3, as DNA: TGTGCCAGCAGCTTTTCGGTAGCGGGGGTAGAGACCCAGTACTTC.

The chain uses TRBV27 and TRBJ1-2; the match to TRBD1 covers 7 bases. CDR3 size: 16 residues. From germline, CDR1 is MNHEY and CDR2 SMNVEV (reference sequence). The trim removed 6 bases at V and 7 bases at J, leaving 17 bases unmatched. For the CDR3, the DNA is TGTGCCAGCAGACAGGGGTGGAAGGGAGAGCACCGTGGCTACACCTTC. This sequence encodes CASRQGWKGEHRGYTF.